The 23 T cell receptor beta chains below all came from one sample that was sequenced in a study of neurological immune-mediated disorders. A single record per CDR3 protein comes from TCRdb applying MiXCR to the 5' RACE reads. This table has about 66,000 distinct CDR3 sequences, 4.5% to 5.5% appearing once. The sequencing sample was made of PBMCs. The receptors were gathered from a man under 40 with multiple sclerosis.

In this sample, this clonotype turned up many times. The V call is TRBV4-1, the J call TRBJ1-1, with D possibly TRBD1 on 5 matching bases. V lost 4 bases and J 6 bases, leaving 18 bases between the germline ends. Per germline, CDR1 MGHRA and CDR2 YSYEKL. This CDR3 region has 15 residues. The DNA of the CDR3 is TGCGCCAGCAGCCCGCGGATTGGGGGAGGCGCTGAAGCTTTCTTT. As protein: CASSPRIGGGAEAFF.

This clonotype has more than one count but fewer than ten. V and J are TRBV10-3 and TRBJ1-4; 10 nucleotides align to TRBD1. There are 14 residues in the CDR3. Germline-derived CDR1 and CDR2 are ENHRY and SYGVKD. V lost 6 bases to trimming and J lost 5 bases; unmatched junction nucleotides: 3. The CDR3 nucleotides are TGTGCCATCAGACCGGGACAGGGGAATGAAAAACTGTTTTTT. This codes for CAIRPGQGNEKLFF.

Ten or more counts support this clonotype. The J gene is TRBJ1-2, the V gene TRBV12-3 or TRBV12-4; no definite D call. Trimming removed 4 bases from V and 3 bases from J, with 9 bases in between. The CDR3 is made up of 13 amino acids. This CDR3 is CASSSVGDYGYTF. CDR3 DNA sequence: TGTGCCAGCAGTTCGGTCGGGGACTATGGCTACACCTTC.

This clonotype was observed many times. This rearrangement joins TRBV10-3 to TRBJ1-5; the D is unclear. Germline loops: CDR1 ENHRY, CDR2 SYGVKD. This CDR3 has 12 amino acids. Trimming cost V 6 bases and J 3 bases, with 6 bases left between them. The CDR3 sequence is CAIRDHNQPQHF. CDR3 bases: TGTGCCATCAGAGACCACAATCAGCCCCAGCATTTT.

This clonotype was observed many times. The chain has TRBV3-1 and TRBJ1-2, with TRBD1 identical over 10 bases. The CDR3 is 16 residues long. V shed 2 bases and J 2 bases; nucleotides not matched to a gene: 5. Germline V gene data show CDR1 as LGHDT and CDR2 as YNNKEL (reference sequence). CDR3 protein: CASSQLRTGGNYGYTF. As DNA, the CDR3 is TGTGCCAGCAGCCAATTAAGGACAGGGGGGAACTATGGCTACACCTTC.

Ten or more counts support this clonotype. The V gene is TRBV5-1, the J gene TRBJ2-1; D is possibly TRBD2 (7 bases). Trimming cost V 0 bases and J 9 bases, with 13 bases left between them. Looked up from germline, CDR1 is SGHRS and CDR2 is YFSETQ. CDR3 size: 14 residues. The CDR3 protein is CASSLEGGRIEQFF. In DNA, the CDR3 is TGCGCCAGCAGCTTGGAGGGGGGGCGGATTGAGCAGTTCTTC.

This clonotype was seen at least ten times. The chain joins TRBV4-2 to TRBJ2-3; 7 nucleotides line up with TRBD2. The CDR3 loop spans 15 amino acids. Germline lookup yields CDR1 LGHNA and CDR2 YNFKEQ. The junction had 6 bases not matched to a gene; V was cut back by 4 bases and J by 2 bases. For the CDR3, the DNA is TGTGCCAGCAGCCCGAACGGGGGGTTCACAGATACGCAGTATTTT. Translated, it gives CASSPNGGFTDTQYF.

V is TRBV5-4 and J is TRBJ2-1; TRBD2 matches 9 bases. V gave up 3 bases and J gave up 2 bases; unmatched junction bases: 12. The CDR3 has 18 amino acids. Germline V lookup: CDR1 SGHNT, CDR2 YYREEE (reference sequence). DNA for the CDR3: TGTGCCAGCAGCTCTCCCTTGTCCGGGACTAGCCCCTACAATGAGCAGTTCTTC. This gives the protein CASSSPLSGTSPYNEQFF.

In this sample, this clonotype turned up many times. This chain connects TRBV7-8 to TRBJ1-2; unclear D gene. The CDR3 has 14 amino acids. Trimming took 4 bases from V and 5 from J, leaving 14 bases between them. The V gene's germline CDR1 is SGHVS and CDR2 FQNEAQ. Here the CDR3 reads CASSSSGMSYGYTF. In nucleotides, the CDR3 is TGTGCCAGCAGCTCCTCGGGGATGAGTTATGGCTACACCTTC.

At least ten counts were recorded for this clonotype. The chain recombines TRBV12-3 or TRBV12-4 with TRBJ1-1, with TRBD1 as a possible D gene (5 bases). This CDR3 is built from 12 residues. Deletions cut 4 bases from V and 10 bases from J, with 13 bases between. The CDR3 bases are TGTGCCAGCAGTTCCGGTCGGGGGGGAGCTTTCTTT. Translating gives CASSSGRGGAFF.

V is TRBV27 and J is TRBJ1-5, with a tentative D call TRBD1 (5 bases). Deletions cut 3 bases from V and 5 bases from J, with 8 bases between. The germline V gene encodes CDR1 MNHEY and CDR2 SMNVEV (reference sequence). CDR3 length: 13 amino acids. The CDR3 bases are TGTGCCAGCAGTTTGGGGGGGGATCAGCCCCAGCATTTT. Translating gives CASSLGGDQPQHF.

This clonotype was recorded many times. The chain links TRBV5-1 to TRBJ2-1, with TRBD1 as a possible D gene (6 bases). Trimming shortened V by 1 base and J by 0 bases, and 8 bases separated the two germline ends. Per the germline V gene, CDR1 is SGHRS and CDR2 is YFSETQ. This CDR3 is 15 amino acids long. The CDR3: CASSLRTVSYNEQFF. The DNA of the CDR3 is TGCGCCAGCAGCTTGAGGACAGTCTCCTACAATGAGCAGTTCTTC.

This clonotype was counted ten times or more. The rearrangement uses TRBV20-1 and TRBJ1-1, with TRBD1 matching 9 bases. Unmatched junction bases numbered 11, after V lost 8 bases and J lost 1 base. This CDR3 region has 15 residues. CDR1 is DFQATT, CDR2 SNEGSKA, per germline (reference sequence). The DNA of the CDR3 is TGCAGTTCCACAGGGGGCGAATCCGCGAACACTGAAGCTTTCTTT. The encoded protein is CSSTGGESANTEAFF.

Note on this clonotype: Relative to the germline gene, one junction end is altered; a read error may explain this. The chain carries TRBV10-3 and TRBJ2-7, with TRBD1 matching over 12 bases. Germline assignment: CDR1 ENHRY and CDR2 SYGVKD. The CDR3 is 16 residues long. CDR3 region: CASSEGQGASLVEQYF. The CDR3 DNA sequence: TGTGCCAGCAGTGAGGGACAGGGGGCATCCCTGGTCGAGCAGTACTTC.

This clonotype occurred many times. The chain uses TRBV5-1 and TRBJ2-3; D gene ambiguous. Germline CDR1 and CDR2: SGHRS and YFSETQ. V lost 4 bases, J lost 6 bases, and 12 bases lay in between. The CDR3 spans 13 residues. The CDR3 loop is CASSRDGQDTQYF. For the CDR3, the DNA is TGCGCCAGCAGCCGCGACGGGCAGGATACGCAGTATTTT.

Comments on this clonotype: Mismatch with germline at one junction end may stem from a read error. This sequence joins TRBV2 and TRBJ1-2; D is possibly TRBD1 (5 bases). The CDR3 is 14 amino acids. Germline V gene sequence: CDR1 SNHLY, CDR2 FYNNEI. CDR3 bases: TGTACCAGCAGTCTAAAGGGGCAGAACTATGGCTACACCTTC. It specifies CTSSLKGQNYGYTF.

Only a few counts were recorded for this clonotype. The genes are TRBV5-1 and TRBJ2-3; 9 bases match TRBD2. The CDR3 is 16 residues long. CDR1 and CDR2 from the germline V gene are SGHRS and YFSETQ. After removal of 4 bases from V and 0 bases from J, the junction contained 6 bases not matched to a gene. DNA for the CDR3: TGCGCCAGCAGCCCAGTAGCGGGGGTTAGCACAGATACGCAGTATTTT. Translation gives CASSPVAGVSTDTQYF.

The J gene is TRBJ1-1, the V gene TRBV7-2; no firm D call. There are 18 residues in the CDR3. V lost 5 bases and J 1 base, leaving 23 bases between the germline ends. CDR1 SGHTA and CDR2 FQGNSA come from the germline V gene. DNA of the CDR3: TGTGCCAGCAGCCTCCTCAACAAGCCGAGCGCCCCGAACACTGAAGCTTTCTTT. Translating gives CASSLLNKPSAPNTEAFF.

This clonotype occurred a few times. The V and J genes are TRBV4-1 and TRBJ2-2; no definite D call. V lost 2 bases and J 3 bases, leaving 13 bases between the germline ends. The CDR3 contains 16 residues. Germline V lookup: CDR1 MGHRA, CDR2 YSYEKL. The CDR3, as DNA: TGCGCCAGCAGCCAACATATTGGAGAGGACACCGGGGAGCTGTTTTTT. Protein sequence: CASSQHIGEDTGELFF.

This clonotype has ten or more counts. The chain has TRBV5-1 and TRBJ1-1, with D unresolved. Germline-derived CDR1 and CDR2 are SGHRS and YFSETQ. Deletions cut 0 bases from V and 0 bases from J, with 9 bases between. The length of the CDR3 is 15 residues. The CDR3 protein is CASSLESLMNTEAFF. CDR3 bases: TGCGCCAGCAGCTTGGAATCTCTCATGAACACTGAAGCTTTCTTT. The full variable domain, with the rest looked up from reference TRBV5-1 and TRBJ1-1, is KAGVTQTPRYLIKTRGQQVTLSCSPISGHRSVSWYQQTPGQGLQFLFEYFSETQRNKGNFPGRFSGRQFSNSRSEMNVSTLELGDSALYLCASSLESLMNTEAFFGQGTRLTVV.

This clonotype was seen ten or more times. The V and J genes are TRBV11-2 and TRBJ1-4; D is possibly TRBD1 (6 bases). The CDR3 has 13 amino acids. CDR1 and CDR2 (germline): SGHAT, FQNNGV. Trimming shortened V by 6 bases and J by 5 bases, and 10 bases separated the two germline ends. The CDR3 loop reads CASRGASNEKLFF. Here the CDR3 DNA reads TGTGCCAGCAGGGGGGCCTCCAATGAAAAACTGTTTTTT.

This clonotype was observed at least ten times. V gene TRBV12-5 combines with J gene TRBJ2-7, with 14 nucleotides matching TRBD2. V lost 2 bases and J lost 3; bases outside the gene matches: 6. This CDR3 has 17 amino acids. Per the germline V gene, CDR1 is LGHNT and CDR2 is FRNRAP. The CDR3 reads CASGLTGTSGGNYEQYV. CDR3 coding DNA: TGTGCTAGTGGTTTGACTGGGACTAGCGGGGGTAACTACGAGCAGTACGTC.

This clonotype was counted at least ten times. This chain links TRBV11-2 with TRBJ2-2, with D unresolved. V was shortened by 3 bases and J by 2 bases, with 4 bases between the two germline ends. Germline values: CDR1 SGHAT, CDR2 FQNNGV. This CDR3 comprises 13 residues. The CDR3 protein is CASSFHNTGELFF. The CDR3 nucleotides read TGTGCCAGCAGCTTCCACAACACCGGGGAGCTGTTTTTT.